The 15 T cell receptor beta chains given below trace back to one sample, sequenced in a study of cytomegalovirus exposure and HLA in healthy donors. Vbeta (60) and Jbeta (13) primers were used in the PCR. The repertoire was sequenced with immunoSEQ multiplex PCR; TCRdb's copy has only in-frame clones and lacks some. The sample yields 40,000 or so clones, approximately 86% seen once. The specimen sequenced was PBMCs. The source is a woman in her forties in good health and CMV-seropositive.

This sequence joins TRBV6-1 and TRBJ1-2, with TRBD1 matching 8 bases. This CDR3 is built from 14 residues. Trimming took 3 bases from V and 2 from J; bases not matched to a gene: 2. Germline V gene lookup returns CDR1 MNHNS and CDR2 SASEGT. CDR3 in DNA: TGTGCCAGCAGTGAGACAGGGGCCAACTATGGCTACACCTTC. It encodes CASSETGANYGYTF.

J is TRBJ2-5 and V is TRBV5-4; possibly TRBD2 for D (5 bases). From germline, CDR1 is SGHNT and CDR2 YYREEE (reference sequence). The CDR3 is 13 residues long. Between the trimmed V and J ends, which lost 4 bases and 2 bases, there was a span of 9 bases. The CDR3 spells CASSQDLQETQYF. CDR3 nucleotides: TGTGCCAGCAGCCAGGACTTACAAGAGACCCAGTACTTC.

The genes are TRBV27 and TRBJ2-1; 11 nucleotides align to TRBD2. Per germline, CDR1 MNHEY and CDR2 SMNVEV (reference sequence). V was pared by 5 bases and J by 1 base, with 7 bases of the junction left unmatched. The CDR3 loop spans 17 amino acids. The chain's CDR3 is CASSPQGLAASYNEQFF. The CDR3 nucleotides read TGTGCCAGCAGTCCACAGGGACTAGCGGCATCCTACAATGAGCAGTTCTTC.

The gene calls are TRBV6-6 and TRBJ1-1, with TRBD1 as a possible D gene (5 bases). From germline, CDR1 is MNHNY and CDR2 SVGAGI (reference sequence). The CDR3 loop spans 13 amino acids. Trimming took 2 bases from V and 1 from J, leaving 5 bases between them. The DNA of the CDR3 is TGTGCCAGCAGTTACAGGGGGAACACTGAAGCTTTCTTT. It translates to CASSYRGNTEAFF.

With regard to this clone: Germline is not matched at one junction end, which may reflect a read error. CDR3 DNA: TGTTCCAGCAGCTCTAGCGGGGGCGGAGGGAATACGCAGTATTTT. Its protein product is CSSSSSGGGGNTQYF. The chain links TRBV7-9 to TRBJ2-3; 10 positions match TRBD2. Looked up from germline, CDR1 is SEHNR and CDR2 is FQNEAQ (reference sequence). The CDR3 extends over 15 amino acids.

DNA of the CDR3: TGTGCCAGTAGTATAGCGGGGGAGGGCGAGCAGTACTTC. Translated, it gives CASSIAGEGEQYF. This chain connects TRBV19 to TRBJ2-7; 7 nucleotides match TRBD2. Unmatched junction bases numbered 3, after V lost 1 base and J lost 6 bases. This CDR3 contains 13 residues. Germline CDR1 and CDR2: LNHDA and SQIVND (reference sequence).

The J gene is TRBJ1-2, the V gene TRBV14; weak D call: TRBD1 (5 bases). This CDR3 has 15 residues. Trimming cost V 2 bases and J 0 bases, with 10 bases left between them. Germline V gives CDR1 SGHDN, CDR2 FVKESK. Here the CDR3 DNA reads TGTGCCAGCAGCCAAATGGACACCTCTAACTATGGCTACACCTTC. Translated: CASSQMDTSNYGYTF.

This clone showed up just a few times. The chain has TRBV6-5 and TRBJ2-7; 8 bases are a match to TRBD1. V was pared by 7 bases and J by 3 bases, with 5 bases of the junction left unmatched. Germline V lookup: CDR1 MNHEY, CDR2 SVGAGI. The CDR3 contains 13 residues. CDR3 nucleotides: TGTGCCAGCACGAGACAGGGGTACTACGAGCAGTACTTC. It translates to CASTRQGYYEQYF.

The CDR3 here is CSVRAAPYNEQFF. The CDR3 nucleotides read TGCAGCGTCAGGGCGGCTCCCTACAATGAGCAGTTCTTC. This sequence joins TRBV29-1 and TRBJ2-1; a weak D match, TRBD1 (5 bases). V dropped 6 bases and J dropped 2 bases, with 11 bases sitting between them. The germline V gene encodes CDR1 SQVTM and CDR2 ANQGSEA. CDR3 length: 13 amino acids.

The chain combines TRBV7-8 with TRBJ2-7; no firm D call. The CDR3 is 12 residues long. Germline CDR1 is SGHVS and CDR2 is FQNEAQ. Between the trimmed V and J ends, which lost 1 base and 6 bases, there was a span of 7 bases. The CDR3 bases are TGTGCCAGCAGCTTAGTATCCGGCGAGCAGTACTTC. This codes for CASSLVSGEQYF.

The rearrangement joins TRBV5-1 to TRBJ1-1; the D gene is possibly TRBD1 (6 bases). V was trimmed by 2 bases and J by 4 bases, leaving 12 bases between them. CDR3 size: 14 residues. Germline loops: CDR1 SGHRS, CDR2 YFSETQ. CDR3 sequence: CASSFPDRITEAFF. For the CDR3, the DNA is TGCGCCAGCAGCTTCCCCGACAGGATCACTGAAGCTTTCTTT.

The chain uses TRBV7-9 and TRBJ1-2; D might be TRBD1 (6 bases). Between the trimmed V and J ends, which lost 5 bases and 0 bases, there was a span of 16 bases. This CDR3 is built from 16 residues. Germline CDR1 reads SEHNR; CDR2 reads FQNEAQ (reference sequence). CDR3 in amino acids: CASSPNRDKANYGYTF. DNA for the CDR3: TGTGCCAGCAGCCCGAACAGGGACAAAGCTAACTATGGCTACACCTTC.

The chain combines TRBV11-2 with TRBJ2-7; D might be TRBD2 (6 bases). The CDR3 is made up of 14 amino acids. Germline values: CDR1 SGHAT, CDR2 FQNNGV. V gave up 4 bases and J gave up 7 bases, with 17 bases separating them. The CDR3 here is CASSSFSGVGEQYF. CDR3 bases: TGTGCCAGCAGCTCGTTCTCGGGGGTGGGGGAGCAGTACTTC.

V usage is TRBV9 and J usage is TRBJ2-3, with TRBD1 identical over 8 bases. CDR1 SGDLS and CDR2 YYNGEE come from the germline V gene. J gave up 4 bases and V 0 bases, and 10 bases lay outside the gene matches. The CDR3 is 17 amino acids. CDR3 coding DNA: TGTGCCAGCAGCGTAGGGATACAGGGGGTGCTGGCAGATACGCAGTATTTT. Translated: CASSVGIQGVLADTQYF.

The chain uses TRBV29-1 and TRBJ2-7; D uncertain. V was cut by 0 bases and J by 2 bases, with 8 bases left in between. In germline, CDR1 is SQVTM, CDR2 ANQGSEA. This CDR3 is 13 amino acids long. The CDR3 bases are TGCAGCGTTGAAGATACGCGGACCTACGAGCAGTACTTC. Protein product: CSVEDTRTYEQYF.